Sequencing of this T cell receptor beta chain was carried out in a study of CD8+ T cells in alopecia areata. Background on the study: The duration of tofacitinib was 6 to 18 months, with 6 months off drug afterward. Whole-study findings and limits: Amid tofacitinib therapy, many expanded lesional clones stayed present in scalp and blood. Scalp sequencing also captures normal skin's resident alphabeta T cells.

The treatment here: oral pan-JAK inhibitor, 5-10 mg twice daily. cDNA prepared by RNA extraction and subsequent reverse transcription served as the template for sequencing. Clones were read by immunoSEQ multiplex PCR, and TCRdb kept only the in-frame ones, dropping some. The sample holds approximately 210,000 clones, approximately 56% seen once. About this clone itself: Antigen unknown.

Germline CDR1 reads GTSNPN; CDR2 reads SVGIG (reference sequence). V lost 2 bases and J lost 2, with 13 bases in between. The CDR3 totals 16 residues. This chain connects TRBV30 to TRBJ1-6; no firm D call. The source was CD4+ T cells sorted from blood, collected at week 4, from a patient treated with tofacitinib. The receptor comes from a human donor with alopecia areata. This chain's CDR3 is CAWSWRENPYNSPLHF. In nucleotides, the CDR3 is TGTGCCTGGAGTTGGAGGGAGAATCCCTATAATTCACCCCTCCACTTT.